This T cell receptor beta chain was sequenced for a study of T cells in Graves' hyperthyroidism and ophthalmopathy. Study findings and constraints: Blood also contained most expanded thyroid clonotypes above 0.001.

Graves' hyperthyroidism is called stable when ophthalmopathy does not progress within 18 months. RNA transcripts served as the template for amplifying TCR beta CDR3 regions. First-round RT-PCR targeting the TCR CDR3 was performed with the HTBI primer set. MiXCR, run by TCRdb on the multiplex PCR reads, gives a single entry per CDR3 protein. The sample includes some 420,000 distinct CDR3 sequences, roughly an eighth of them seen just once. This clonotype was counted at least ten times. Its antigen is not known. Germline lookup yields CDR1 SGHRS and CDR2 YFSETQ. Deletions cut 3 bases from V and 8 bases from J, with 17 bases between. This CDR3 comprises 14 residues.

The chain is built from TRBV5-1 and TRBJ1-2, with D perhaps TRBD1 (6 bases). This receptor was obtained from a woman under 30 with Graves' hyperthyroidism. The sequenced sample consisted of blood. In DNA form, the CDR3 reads TGCGCCAGCAGCTCCCCGGCACAGGGAAACGGCTACACCTTC. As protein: CASSSPAQGNGYTF.